This T cell receptor (beta chain) derives from a study of response to subunit inactivated influenza vaccine. One entry per CDR3 protein, called by TCRdb with MiXCR from the RT-PCR reads. The sample includes around 750,000 distinct CDR3 sequences, 21% of them seen just once. V was pared by 0 bases and J by 9 bases, with 18 bases between. Per the germline V gene, CDR1 is GTSNPN and CDR2 is SVGIG (reference sequence). The CDR3 loop spans 15 amino acids. The chain is built from TRBV30 and TRBJ2-1; a possible D gene is TRBD1 (6 bases). The TCR originated in a man aged 45 to 65 who received an inactivated influenza vaccine. This specimen consisted of PBMCs from blood, obtained 5 to 6 days after vaccination. The CDR3 bases are TGTGCCTGGAGTGTAGAACAGGGACCCGGTGGTGAGCAGTTCTTC. Its translation: CAWSVEQGPGGEQFF.